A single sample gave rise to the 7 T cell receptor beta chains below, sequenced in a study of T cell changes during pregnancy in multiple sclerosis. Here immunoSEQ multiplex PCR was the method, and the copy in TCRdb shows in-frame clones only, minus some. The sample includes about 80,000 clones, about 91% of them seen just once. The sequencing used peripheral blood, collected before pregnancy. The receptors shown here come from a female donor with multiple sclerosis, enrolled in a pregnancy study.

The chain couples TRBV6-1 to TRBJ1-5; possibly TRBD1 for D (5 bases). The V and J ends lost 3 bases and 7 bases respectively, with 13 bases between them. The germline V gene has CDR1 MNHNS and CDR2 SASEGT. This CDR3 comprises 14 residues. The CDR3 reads CASSDDYRGQPQHF. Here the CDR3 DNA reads TGTGCCAGCAGTGACGATTATAGGGGCCAGCCCCAGCATTTT.

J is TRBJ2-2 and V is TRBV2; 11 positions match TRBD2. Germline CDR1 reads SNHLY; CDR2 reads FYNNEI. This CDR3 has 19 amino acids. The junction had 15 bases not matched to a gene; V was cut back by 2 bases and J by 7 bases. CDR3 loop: CASSEYYPTSGVTHGELFF. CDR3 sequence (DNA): TGTGCCAGCAGTGAATACTACCCGACTAGCGGGGTGACTCACGGGGAGCTGTTTTTT. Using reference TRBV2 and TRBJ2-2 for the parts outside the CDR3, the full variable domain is EPEVTQTPSHQVTQMGQEVILRCVPISNHLYFYWYRQILGQKVEFLVSFYNNEISEKSEIFDDQFSVERPDGSNFTLKIRSTKLEDSAMYFCASSEYYPTSGVTHGELFFGEGSRLTVL.

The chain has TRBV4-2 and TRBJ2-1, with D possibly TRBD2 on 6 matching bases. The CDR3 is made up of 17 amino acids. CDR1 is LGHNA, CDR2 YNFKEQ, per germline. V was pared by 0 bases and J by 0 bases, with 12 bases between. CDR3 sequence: CASSQDIQLASYNEQFF. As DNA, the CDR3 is TGTGCCAGCAGCCAAGATATACAACTAGCCTCCTACAATGAGCAGTTCTTC.

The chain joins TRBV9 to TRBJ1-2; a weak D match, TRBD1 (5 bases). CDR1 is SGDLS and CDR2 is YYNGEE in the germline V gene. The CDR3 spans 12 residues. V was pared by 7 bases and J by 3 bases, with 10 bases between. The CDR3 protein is CASAGGYYGYTF. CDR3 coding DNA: TGTGCCAGCGCGGGGGGTTACTATGGCTACACCTTC.

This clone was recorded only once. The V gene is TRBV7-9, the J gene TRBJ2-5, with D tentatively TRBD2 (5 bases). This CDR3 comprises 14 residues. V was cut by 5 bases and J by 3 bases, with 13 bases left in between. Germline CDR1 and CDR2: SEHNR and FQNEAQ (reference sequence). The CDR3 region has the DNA TGTGCCAGCAGCCCCCGGGATCCAAAAGAGACCCAGTACTTC. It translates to CASSPRDPKETQYF.

This chain's CDR3 is CATTGGGRYEQYF. The CDR3 DNA follows: TGTGCCACCACGGGCGGGGGGCGGTACGAGCAGTACTTC. The gene calls are TRBV19 and TRBJ2-7; TRBD2 matches 8 bases. Germline V gives CDR1 LNHDA, CDR2 SQIVND (reference sequence). Trimming at V came to 10 bases and at J to 4 bases, leaving 9 bases not matched to a gene. This CDR3 has 13 amino acids. Full variable domain (remainder filled in from reference TRBV19 and TRBJ2-7): DGGITQSPKYLFRKEGQNVTLSCEQNLNHDAMYWYRQDPGQGLRLIYYSQIVNDFQKGDIAEGYSVSREKKESFPLTVTSAQKNPTAFYLCATTGGGRYEQYFGPGTRLTVT.

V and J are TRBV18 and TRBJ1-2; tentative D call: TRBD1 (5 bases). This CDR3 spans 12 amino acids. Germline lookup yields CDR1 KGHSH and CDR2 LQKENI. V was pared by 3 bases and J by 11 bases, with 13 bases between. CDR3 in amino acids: CASSPGQESYTF. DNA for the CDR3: TGTGCCAGCTCACCGGGGCAGGAGTCATACACCTTC.